Listed below are T cell receptor beta chains from one sample, sequenced in a study of CD4 and CD8 cells across lung adenocarcinoma regions. MiXCR, run by TCRdb on the PCR reads, gives a single entry per CDR3 protein. The data contain about 27,000 distinct CDR3 sequences, 53% of them seen just once; the ten biggest clones take up approximately 46%. Sequencing was done on a sample of CD8+ T cells from the center of a lung tumor. The receptor source for this set is a male donor with lung adenocarcinoma. The CD4 and CD8 labels of this study may be unreliable. The CDR3 runs from the conserved cysteine through the conserved F or W. Fields, in order: D gene, V gene, J gene, clone size, CDR3 protein, CDR3 DNA. The D gene is left open where the match is weak. Clone size is given for some rows only: seen once, a few or many times, or a class if the clone is expanded.

d_call: TRBD1
v_call: TRBV6-5
j_call: TRBJ2-5
clone_size: many
cdr3_aa: CASSRRQGAGLETQYF
cdr3_nt: TGTGCCAGCAGTAGACGACAGGGGGCCGGTCTGGAGACCCAGTACTTC

d_call: TRBD1
v_call: TRBV4-3
j_call: TRBJ2-4
clone_size: -
cdr3_aa: CGSRGLSATDTQYF
cdr3_nt: TGCGGCAGCAGGGGGCTGTCAGCCACAGATACTCAGTACTTC

d_call: -
v_call: TRBV6-1
j_call: TRBJ1-6
clone_size: many
cdr3_aa: CASSEIGPYPLHF
cdr3_nt: TGTGCCAGCAGTGAAATAGGACCGTACCCCCTCCACTTT

d_call: -
v_call: TRBV4-1
j_call: TRBJ1-4
clone_size: -
cdr3_aa: CASRVMGRSNEKLFF
cdr3_nt: TGCGCCAGCAGAGTCATGGGACGGAGTAATGAAAAACTGTTTTTT

d_call: TRBD1
v_call: TRBV6-6
j_call: TRBJ1-6
clone_size: many
cdr3_aa: CASSSLAAAGGFSPLHF
cdr3_nt: TGTGCCAGCAGTTCCCTAGCCGCGGCAGGGGGCTTTTCACCCCTCCACTTT

d_call: -
v_call: TRBV7-2
j_call: TRBJ1-1
clone_size: few
cdr3_aa: CASSFTGYTEAFF
cdr3_nt: TGTGCCAGCAGTTTCACAGGGTACACTGAAGCTTTCTTT

d_call: -
v_call: TRBV6-1
j_call: TRBJ2-3
clone_size: -
cdr3_aa: CASSEFAGASTDTQYF
cdr3_nt: TGTGCCAGCAGTGAATTTGCGGGCGCAAGCACAGATACGCAGTATTTT

d_call: TRBD2
v_call: TRBV7-2
j_call: TRBJ2-1
clone_size: -
cdr3_aa: CASSSRRRGGYNEQFF
cdr3_nt: TGTGCCAGCAGCTCGAGGAGGCGGGGGGGCTACAATGAGCAGTTCTTC

d_call: -
v_call: TRBV6-1
j_call: TRBJ2-3
clone_size: -
cdr3_aa: CASKGAPETQYF
cdr3_nt: TGTGCCAGCAAGGGCGCCCCAGAGACGCAGTACTTT

d_call: -
v_call: TRBV10-1
j_call: TRBJ2-3
clone_size: -
cdr3_aa: CGVSGRCATNIQYF
cdr3_nt: TGCGGCGTCTCGGGCAGGTGTGCCACAAACATTCAGTATTTC

d_call: TRBD2
v_call: TRBV10-2
j_call: TRBJ2-5
clone_size: once
cdr3_aa: CAGIGGCDKKTQYF
cdr3_nt: TGCGCGGGCATCGGGGGGTGTGACAAAAAGACCCAGTACTTC

d_call: -
v_call: TRBV25-1
j_call: TRBJ2-4
clone_size: -
cdr3_aa: CASRARLGANNMQYF
cdr3_nt: TGTGCCAGCAGGGCGAGGCTGGGCGCCAATAATATGCAGTACTTC

d_call: TRBD2
v_call: TRBV12-3/TRBV12-4
j_call: TRBJ2-1
clone_size: -
cdr3_aa: CASSRSSGSPSSGQFF
cdr3_nt: TGTGCCAGCAGTCGCAGTAGCGGGAGCCCCTCATCCGGGCAGTTCTTC

d_call: -
v_call: TRBV6-5
j_call: TRBJ2-4
clone_size: -
cdr3_aa: CASSYGIWATDIQYF
cdr3_nt: TGTGCCAGCAGTTACGGGATATGGGCCACAGACATTCAGTACTTT

d_call: -
v_call: TRBV10-1
j_call: TRBJ2-3
clone_size: -
cdr3_aa: CASSDWGPTDTQYF
cdr3_nt: TGCGCCAGCAGTGATTGGGGACCCACAGATACGCAGTATTTT

d_call: TRBD2
v_call: TRBV6-1
j_call: TRBJ2-4
clone_size: -
cdr3_aa: CAGLGGFAKEIQYF
cdr3_nt: TGTGCGGGGCTCGGGGGGTTTGCCAAAGAGATTCAGTACTTC

d_call: -
v_call: TRBV6-1
j_call: TRBJ2-1
clone_size: -
cdr3_aa: CASSETWTIGTNAQFF
cdr3_nt: TGTGCCAGCAGTGAAACGTGGACTATCGGCACCAATGCGCAGTTTTTC

d_call: -
v_call: TRBV5-1
j_call: TRBJ2-1
clone_size: -
cdr3_aa: CASRSVADYNEQFF
cdr3_nt: TGCGCCAGCCGATCTGTAGCGGATTACAATGAGCAGTTCTTC

d_call: -
v_call: TRBV12-3/TRBV12-4
j_call: TRBJ2-5
clone_size: -
cdr3_aa: CASTYSGAEQYF
cdr3_nt: TGTGCCAGCACCTACTCTGGGGCTGAGCAGTACTTC

d_call: -
v_call: TRBV6-1
j_call: TRBJ2-3
clone_size: -
cdr3_aa: CASSLASSTDTQYF
cdr3_nt: TGTGCCAGCAGTCTAGCGTCTAGCACAGATACGCAGTATTTT

d_call: -
v_call: TRBV6-1
j_call: TRBJ2-5
clone_size: -
cdr3_aa: CARGQGDRGEETQYF
cdr3_nt: TGTGCCAGGGGTCAAGGGGACCGGGGCGAAGAGACCCAGTACTTC

d_call: TRBD2
v_call: TRBV27
j_call: TRBJ2-4
clone_size: -
cdr3_aa: CASSVLAGGAKDTQYF
cdr3_nt: TGTGCGAGCAGCGTACTGGCGGGGGGAGCCAAAGACACGCAGTATTTC

d_call: TRBD2
v_call: TRBV5-1
j_call: TRBJ2-3
clone_size: -
cdr3_aa: CASSLGHILAGGTDTQYF
cdr3_nt: TGCGCCAGCAGCTTGGGCCATATACTAGCGGGAGGGACAGATACGCAGTATTTT

d_call: -
v_call: TRBV6-5
j_call: TRBJ2-5
clone_size: few
cdr3_aa: CASSYSGGGTQYF
cdr3_nt: TGTGCCAGCAGTTACTCGGGAGGGGGGACCCAGTACTTC

d_call: -
v_call: TRBV6-5
j_call: TRBJ2-4
clone_size: -
cdr3_aa: CASSYSALCGTNTQYF
cdr3_nt: TGTGCCAGCAGTTACTCGGCGCTGTGCGGCACAAACACGCAGTATTTC

d_call: TRBD2
v_call: TRBV4-2
j_call: TRBJ2-1
clone_size: -
cdr3_aa: CASSASGSSYNEQFF
cdr3_nt: TGTGCCAGCAGCGCTAGCGGGAGCTCCTACAATGAGCAGTTCTTC

d_call: -
v_call: TRBV5-1
j_call: TRBJ2-1
clone_size: many
cdr3_aa: CASRALGSERGEQFF
cdr3_nt: TGCGCCAGCAGGGCCTTGGGCTCGGAGAGGGGTGAGCAGTTCTTC

d_call: -
v_call: TRBV7-2
j_call: TRBJ2-3
clone_size: -
cdr3_aa: CASSGGRGVRETQYF
cdr3_nt: TGTGCCAGCAGCGGCGGCCGCGGTGTGCGAGAGACGCAGTACTTT

d_call: -
v_call: TRBV6-1
j_call: TRBJ2-4
clone_size: -
cdr3_aa: CASSADLYLAKNIQYF
cdr3_nt: TGTGCCAGCAGTGCCGATCTTTATCTAGCCAAAAACATTCAGTACTTC

d_call: -
v_call: TRBV6-1
j_call: TRBJ2-1
clone_size: many
cdr3_aa: CASSDVLTGEQFF
cdr3_nt: TGTGCCAGCAGTGACGTGTTAACGGGAGAGCAGTTCTTC

d_call: -
v_call: TRBV6-5
j_call: TRBJ2-7
clone_size: medium-sized
cdr3_aa: CASSYSSDGSYEQYF
cdr3_nt: TGTGCCAGCAGTTACTCCTCCGACGGTTCCTACGAGCAGTACTTC

d_call: TRBD2
v_call: TRBV6-1
j_call: TRBJ2-5
clone_size: many
cdr3_aa: CASTPGLAGRETQYF
cdr3_nt: TGTGCCAGCACCCCGGGACTAGCGGGACGAGAGACCCAGTACTTC

d_call: -
v_call: TRBV6-1
j_call: TRBJ2-1
clone_size: -
cdr3_aa: CASSLQGKYQETQFF
cdr3_nt: TGTGCCAGCAGCCTACAGGGAAAGTACCAAGAGACCCAGTTCTTC

d_call: TRBD2
v_call: TRBV6-1
j_call: TRBJ2-3
clone_size: few
cdr3_aa: CAGRGAGDRDTQYF
cdr3_nt: TGTGCGGGCAGAGGGGCGGGAGACCGAGATACGCAGTATTTC

d_call: TRBD2
v_call: TRBV6-1
j_call: TRBJ2-3
clone_size: -
cdr3_aa: CASGGAGGGGQETQYF
cdr3_nt: TGTGCCAGCGGGGGAGCGGGGGGGGGAGGCCAAGAGACGCAGTATTTC

d_call: -
v_call: TRBV10-3
j_call: TRBJ2-2
clone_size: many
cdr3_aa: CAISDARTGELFF
cdr3_nt: TGTGCCATCAGTGATGCCAGGACCGGGGAGCTGTTTTTT

d_call: -
v_call: TRBV6-1
j_call: TRBJ1-1
clone_size: medium-sized
cdr3_aa: CASSEAWDSQAFF
cdr3_nt: TGTGCCAGCAGTGAAGCTTGGGACTCGCAAGCTTTCTTT

d_call: TRBD1
v_call: TRBV6-1
j_call: TRBJ1-5
clone_size: once
cdr3_aa: CASRGDRYSNQPQHF
cdr3_nt: TGTGCCAGCAGGGGGGACAGGTATAGCAATCAGCCCCAGCATTTT

d_call: -
v_call: TRBV4-1
j_call: TRBJ1-2
clone_size: -
cdr3_aa: CASSQDSGYYGYTF
cdr3_nt: TGCGCCAGCAGCCAAGATTCTGGTTACTATGGCTACACCTTC

d_call: TRBD2
v_call: TRBV6-1
j_call: TRBJ2-3
clone_size: -
cdr3_aa: CASAEAGGGDEETQYF
cdr3_nt: TGTGCCAGCGCGGAAGCCGGGGGAGGGGATGAGGAGACCCAGTATTTC

d_call: -
v_call: TRBV6-1
j_call: TRBJ1-1
clone_size: -
cdr3_aa: CASSEWGQGGTEAFF
cdr3_nt: TGTGCCAGCAGTGAATGGGGGCAGGGCGGCACTGAAGCTTTCTTT

d_call: TRBD1
v_call: TRBV30
j_call: TRBJ2-1
clone_size: few
cdr3_aa: CAWSVYSGTGGRQFF
cdr3_nt: TGTGCCTGGAGTGTCTATTCCGGGACAGGGGGCCGGCAGTTCTTC

d_call: TRBD2
v_call: TRBV20-1
j_call: TRBJ2-7
clone_size: few
cdr3_aa: CSALSGRSNEQYF
cdr3_nt: TGCAGTGCACTCAGCGGGAGATCGAACGAGCAGTACTTC

d_call: TRBD2
v_call: TRBV7-2
j_call: TRBJ2-1
clone_size: few
cdr3_aa: CASSRSSGGINNEQFF
cdr3_nt: TGTGCCAGCAGCCGTTCTAGCGGGGGTATTAACAATGAGCAGTTCTTC

d_call: TRBD2
v_call: TRBV10-2
j_call: TRBJ2-1
clone_size: -
cdr3_aa: CASSGAGAGNEQFF
cdr3_nt: TGCGCCAGCAGTGGGGCGGGAGCGGGGAATGAGCAGTTCTTC

d_call: -
v_call: TRBV15
j_call: TRBJ2-1
clone_size: few
cdr3_aa: CATSVGMGRNEQFF
cdr3_nt: TGTGCCACCAGCGTGGGGATGGGCCGGAATGAGCAGTTCTTC

d_call: -
v_call: TRBV7-2
j_call: TRBJ2-3
clone_size: -
cdr3_aa: CASSLDKPTDTQYF
cdr3_nt: TGTGCCAGCAGCTTAGACAAACCCACAGATACGCAGTATTTT

d_call: TRBD2
v_call: TRBV6-2/TRBV6-3
j_call: TRBJ2-7
clone_size: many
cdr3_aa: CASSYGLAGGYEQYF
cdr3_nt: TGTGCCAGCAGTTACGGTCTAGCGGGAGGCTACGAGCAGTACTTC

d_call: TRBD2
v_call: TRBV7-2
j_call: TRBJ2-2
clone_size: -
cdr3_aa: CASSLVGGRTEKLFF
cdr3_nt: TGTGCCAGCAGCTTAGTCGGGGGGAGGACCGAGAAGCTGTTTTTT

d_call: TRBD2
v_call: TRBV9
j_call: TRBJ2-2
clone_size: many
cdr3_aa: CASSVESGGPSTGELFF
cdr3_nt: TGTGCCAGCAGCGTAGAATCGGGAGGGCCGAGCACCGGGGAGCTGTTTTTT

d_call: -
v_call: TRBV6-5
j_call: TRBJ2-3
clone_size: -
cdr3_aa: CASSYSTLLVTGTQYF
cdr3_nt: TGTGCCAGCAGTTACTCGACGCTCCTTGTCACAGGGACGCAGTATTTT

d_call: -
v_call: TRBV4-1
j_call: TRBJ2-1
clone_size: -
cdr3_aa: CASSQAQGTIYNEQFF
cdr3_nt: TGCGCCAGCAGCCAAGCGCAGGGGACGATATACAATGAGCAGTTCTTC

d_call: -
v_call: TRBV6-1
j_call: TRBJ1-5
clone_size: few
cdr3_aa: CASTKGAHNQPQHF
cdr3_nt: TGTGCCAGCACCAAGGGAGCCCATAATCAGCCCCAGCATTTT

d_call: -
v_call: TRBV20-1
j_call: TRBJ2-5
clone_size: many
cdr3_aa: CSARVAGAVGEQYF
cdr3_nt: TGCAGTGCTAGAGTCGCGGGGGCCGTCGGGGAGCAGTACTTC

d_call: -
v_call: TRBV10-1
j_call: TRBJ2-4
clone_size: -
cdr3_aa: CASRGLQAKNTQYF
cdr3_nt: TGCGCCAGCAGGGGGCTGCAAGCCAAAAATACTCAGTACTTC